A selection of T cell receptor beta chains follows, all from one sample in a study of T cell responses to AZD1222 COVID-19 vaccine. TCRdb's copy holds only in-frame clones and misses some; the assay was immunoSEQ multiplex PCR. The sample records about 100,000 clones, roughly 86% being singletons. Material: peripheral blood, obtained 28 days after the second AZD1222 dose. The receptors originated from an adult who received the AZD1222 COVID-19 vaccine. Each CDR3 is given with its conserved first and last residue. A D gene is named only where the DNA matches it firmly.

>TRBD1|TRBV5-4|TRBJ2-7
TGTGCCAGCAGTTCTAAGACAGGGGACCACGAGCAGTACTTC
CASSSKTGDHEQYF
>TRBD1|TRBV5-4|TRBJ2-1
TGTGCCAGCAGCCCCGGACAGGATTCCTACAATGAGCAGTTCTTC
CASSPGQDSYNEQFF
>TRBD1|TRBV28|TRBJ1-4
TGTGCCAGCAGTCGGCTACTGTGGCGGGACAGGGGAACTAATGAAAAACTGTTTTTT
CASSRLLWRDRGTNEKLFF
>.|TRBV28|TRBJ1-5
TGTGCCAGCAGCCCAAGTTTGGGCAATCAGCCCCAGCATTTT
CASSPSLGNQPQHF
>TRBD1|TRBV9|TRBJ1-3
TGTGCCAGCAGCGCCGGACAGGGAGGTTCTGGAAACACCATATATTTT
CASSAGQGGSGNTIYF
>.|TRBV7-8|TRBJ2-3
TGTGCCAGCAGCTTAGCGCCGGCAGGGAGAGGGGATACGCAGTATTTT
CASSLAPAGRGDTQYF
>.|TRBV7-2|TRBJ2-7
TGTGCCAGCAGCTTAGCTCTAGCAATCTACGAGCAGTACTTC
CASSLALAIYEQYF
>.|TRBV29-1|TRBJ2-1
TGCAGCGTAGGGGACTTTGATGAGCAGTTCTTC
CSVGDFDEQFF
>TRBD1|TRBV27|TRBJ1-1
TGTGCCAGCAGTTTATCTGGGACAGGGCACTCTATGAACACTGAAGCTTTCTTT
CASSLSGTGHSMNTEAFF
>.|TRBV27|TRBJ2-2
TGTGCCAGCAGTTCGACCACCGGGGAGCTGTTTTTT
CASSSTTGELFF
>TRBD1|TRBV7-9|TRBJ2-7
TGTGCCAGCACCCTTTCGACAGGGTATAACGAGCAGTACTTC
CASTLSTGYNEQYF
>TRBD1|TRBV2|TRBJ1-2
TGTGCCAGCAGTGAAAACCGGGACAGGGGCTACGGCTACACCTTC
CASSENRDRGYGYTF
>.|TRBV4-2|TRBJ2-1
TGTGCCAGCAGCCAAGGAGTTTATGAGCAGTTCTTC
CASSQGVYEQFF
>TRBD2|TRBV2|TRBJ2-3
TGTGCCAGCACGGGGGGACTTGGAACAGATACGCAGTATTTT
CASTGGLGTDTQYF
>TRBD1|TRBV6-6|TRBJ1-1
TGTGCCAGCAGTCGGGTTCCGGGACAGGGTCCGCGGACTGAAGCTTTCTTT
CASSRVPGQGPRTEAFF
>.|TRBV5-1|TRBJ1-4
TGCGCCAGCAGCTTTGGTGACAGACAGAATGAAAAACTGTTTTTT
CASSFGDRQNEKLFF
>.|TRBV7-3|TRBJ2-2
TGTGCCAGCAGCTTACTGTCGAACACCGGGGAGCTGTTTTTT
CASSLLSNTGELFF
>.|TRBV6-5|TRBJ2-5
TGTGCCAGCAGTTACTCCCGGACTTCGGAGACCCAGTACTTC
CASSYSRTSETQYF
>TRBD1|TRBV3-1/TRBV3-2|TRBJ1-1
TGTGCCAGCAGCCCGGGACAGGCCAACACTGAAGCTTTCTTT
CASSPGQANTEAFF
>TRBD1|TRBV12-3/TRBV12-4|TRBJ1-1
TGTGCCAGCACGGACAGGATTAACACTGAAGCTTTCTTT
CASTDRINTEAFF